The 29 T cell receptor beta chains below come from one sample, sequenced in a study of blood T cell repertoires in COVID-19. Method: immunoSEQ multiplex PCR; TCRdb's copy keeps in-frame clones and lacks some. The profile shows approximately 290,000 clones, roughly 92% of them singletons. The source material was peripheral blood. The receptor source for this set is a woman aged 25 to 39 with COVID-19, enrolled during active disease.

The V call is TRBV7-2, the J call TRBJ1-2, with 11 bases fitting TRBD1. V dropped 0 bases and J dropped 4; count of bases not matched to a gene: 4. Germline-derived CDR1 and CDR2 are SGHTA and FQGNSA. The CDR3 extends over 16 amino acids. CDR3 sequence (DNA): TGTGCCAGCAGCTTAGCAGGGACAGGGGGAGCCTATGGCTACACCTTC. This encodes CASSLAGTGGAYGYTF.

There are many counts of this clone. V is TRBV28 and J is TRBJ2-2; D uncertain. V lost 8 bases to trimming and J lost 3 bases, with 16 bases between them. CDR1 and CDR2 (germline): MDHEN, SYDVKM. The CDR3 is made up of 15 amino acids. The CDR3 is CASSTPAGDTGELFF. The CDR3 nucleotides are TGTGCCAGCTCCACTCCCGCCGGAGACACCGGGGAGCTGTTTTTT. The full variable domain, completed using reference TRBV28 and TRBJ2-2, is DVKVTQSSRYLVKRTGEKVFLECVQDMDHENMFWYRQDPGLGLRLIYFSYDVKMKEKGDIPEGYSVSREKKERFSLILESASTNQTSMYLCASSTPAGDTGELFFGEGSRLTVL.

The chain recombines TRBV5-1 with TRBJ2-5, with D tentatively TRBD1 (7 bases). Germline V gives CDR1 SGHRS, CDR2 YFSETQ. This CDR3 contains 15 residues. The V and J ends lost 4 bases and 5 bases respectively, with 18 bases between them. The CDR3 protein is CASSPAGQTGETQYF. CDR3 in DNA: TGCGCCAGCAGCCCGGCGGGACAGACGGGTGAGACCCAGTACTTC.

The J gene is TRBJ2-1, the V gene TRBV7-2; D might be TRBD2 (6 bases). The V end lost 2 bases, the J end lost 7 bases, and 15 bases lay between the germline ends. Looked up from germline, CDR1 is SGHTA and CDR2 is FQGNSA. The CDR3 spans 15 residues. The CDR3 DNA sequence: TGTGCCAGCAGCTTAAGCGGGCGAGTGAAAAATGAGCAGTTCTTC. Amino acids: CASSLSGRVKNEQFF.

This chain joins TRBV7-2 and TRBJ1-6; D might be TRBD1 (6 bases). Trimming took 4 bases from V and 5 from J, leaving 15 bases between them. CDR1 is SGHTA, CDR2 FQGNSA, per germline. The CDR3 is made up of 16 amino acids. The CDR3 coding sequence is TGTGCCAGCAGCTCGCGGGGGGGGCTTAATAATTCACCCCTCCACTTT. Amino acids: CASSSRGGLNNSPLHF.

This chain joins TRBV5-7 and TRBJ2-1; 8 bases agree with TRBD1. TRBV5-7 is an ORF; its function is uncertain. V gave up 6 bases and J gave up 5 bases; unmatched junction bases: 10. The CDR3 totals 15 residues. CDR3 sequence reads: CASTQRTGTHNEQFF. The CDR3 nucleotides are TGTGCCAGCACCCAAAGGACAGGGACCCACAATGAGCAGTTCTTC.

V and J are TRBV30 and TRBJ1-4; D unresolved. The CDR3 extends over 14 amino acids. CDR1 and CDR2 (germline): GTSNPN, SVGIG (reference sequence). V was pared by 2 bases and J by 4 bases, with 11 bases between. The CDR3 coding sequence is TGTGCCTGGAGTCCCCCACAACGTAATGAAAAACTGTTTTTT. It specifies CAWSPPQRNEKLFF.

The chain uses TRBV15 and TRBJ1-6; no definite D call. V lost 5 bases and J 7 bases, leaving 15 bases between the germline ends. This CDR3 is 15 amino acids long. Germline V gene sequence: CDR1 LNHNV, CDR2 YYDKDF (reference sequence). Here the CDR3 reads CATSGTLAPNSPLHF. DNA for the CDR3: TGTGCCACCAGCGGCACACTAGCACCAAATTCACCCCTCCACTTT.

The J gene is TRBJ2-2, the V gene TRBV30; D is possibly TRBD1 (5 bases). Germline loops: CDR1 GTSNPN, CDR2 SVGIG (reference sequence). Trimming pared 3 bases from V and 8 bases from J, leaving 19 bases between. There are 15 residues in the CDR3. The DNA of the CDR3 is TGTGCCTGGAGGAACCGGGCCAGGGAATTGGGGGAGCTGTTTTTT. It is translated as CAWRNRARELGELFF.

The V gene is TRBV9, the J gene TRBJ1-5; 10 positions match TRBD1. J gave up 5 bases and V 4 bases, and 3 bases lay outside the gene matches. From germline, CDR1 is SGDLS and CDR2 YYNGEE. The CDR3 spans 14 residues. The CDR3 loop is CASSPGQGDQPQHF. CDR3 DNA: TGTGCCAGCAGCCCAGGACAGGGGGATCAGCCCCAGCATTTT.

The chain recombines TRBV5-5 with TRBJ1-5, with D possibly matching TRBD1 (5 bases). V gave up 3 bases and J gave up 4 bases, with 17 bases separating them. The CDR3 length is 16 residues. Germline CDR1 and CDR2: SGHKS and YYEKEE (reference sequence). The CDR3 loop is CASSSTFDSRNQPQHF. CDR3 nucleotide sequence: TGTGCCAGCAGCTCGACATTTGACAGCCGGAATCAGCCCCAGCATTTT.

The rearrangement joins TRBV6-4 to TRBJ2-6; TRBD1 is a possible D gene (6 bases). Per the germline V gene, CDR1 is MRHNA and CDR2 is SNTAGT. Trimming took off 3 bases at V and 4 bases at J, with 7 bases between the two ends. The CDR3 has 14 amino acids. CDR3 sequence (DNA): TGTGCCAGCAGTGAACAGGGAGGGGCCAACGTCCTGACTTTC. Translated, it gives CASSEQGGANVLTF.

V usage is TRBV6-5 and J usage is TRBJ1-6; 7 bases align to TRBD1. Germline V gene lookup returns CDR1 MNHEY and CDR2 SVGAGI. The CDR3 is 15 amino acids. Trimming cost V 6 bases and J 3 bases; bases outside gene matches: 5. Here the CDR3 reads CASRQGQLYNSPLHF. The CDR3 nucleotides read TGTGCCAGCAGGCAGGGACAGCTCTATAATTCACCCCTCCACTTT.

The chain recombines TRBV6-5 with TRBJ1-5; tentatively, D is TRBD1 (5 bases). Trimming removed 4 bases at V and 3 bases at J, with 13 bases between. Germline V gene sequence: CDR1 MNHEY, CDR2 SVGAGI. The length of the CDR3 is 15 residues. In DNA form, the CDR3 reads TGTGCCAGCAGTTGGGGGGGTACCTTCAATCAGCCCCAGCATTTT. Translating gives CASSWGGTFNQPQHF.

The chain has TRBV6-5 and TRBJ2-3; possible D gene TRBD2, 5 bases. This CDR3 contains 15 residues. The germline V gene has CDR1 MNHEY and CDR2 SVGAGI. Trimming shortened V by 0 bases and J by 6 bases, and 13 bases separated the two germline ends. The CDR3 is CASSYSLGSSDTQYF. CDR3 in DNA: TGTGCCAGCAGTTACTCACTAGGCAGTTCCGATACGCAGTATTTT.

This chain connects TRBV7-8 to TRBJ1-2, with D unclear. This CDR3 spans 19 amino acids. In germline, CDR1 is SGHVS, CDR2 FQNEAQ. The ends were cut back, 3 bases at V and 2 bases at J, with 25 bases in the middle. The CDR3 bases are TGTGCCAGCAGCTTTTCACGTGTGGGGAGTCGGGTTGAAAACTATGGCTACACCTTC. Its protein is CASSFSRVGSRVENYGYTF.

The CDR3 sequence is CASSLQRNQPQHF. Here the CDR3 DNA reads TGTGCCAGCAGCTTACAGCGCAATCAGCCCCAGCATTTT. V gene TRBV5-8 combines with J gene TRBJ1-5, with unresolved D. The V end was cut by 2 bases, the J end by 2 bases, with 5 bases between. Germline values: CDR1 SGHTS, CDR2 YDEGEE. The CDR3 extends over 13 amino acids. Full variable domain (remainder filled in from reference TRBV5-8 and TRBJ1-5): EAGVTQSPTHLIKTRGQQATLRCSPISGHTSVYWYQQALGLGLQFLLWYDEGEERNRGNFPPRFSGRQFPNYSSELNVNALELEDSALYLCASSLQRNQPQHFGDGTRLSIL.

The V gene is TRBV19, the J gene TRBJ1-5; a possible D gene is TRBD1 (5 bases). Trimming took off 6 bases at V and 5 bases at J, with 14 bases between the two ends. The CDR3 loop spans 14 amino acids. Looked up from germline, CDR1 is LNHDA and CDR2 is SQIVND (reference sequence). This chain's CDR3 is CASRGVDPYQPQHF. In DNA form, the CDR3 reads TGTGCCAGTAGAGGGGTCGATCCTTATCAGCCCCAGCATTTT.

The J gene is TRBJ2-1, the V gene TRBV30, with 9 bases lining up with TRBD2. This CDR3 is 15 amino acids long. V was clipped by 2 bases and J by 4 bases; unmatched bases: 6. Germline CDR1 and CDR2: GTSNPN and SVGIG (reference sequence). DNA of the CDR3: TGTGCCTGGAGTCGACTAGCGGCCTCTTACAATGAGCAGTTCTTC. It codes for CAWSRLAASYNEQFF.

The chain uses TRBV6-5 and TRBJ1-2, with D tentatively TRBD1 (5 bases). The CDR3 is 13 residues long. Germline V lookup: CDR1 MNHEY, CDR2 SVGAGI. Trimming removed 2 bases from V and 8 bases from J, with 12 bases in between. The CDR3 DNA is TGTGCCAGCAGTTACCCAGGAGGGGAAGGCTACACCTTC. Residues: CASSYPGGEGYTF.

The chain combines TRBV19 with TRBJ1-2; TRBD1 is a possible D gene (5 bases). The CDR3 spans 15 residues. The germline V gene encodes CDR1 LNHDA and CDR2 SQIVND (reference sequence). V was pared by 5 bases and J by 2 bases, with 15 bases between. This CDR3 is CASSSVGDHNYGYTF. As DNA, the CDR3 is TGTGCCAGTAGTTCAGTAGGGGATCACAACTATGGCTACACCTTC. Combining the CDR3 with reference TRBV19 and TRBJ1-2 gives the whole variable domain DGGITQSPKYLFRKEGQNVTLSCEQNLNHDAMYWYRQDPGQGLRLIYYSQIVNDFQKGDIAEGYSVSREKKESFPLTVTSAQKNPTAFYLCASSSVGDHNYGYTFGSGTRLTVV.

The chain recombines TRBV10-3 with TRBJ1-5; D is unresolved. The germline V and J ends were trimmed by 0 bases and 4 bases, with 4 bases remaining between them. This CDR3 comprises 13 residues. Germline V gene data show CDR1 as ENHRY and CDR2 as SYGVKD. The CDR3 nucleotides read TGTGCCATCAGTGAGTCCAGAAATCAGCCCCAGCATTTT. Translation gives CAISESRNQPQHF.

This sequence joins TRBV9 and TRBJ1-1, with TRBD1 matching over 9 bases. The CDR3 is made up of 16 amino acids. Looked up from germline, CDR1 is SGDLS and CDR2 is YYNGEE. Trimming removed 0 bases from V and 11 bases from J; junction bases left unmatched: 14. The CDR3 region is CASSVDPDRGYFGAFF. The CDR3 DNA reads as TGTGCCAGCAGCGTAGACCCGGACAGGGGATATTTCGGCGCTTTCTTT.

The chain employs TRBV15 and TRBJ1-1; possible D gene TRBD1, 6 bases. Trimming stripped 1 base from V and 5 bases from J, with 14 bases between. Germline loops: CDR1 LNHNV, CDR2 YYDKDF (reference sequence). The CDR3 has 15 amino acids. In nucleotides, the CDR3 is TGTGCCACCAGCAGAGGATCACAGGGTTTGACTGAAGCTTTCTTT. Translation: CATSRGSQGLTEAFF.

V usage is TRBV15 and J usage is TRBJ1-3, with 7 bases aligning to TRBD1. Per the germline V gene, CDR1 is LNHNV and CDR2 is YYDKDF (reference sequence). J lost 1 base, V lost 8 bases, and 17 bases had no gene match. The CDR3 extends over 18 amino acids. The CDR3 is CATSRSPPRGLSGNTIYF. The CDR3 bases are TGTGCCACCTCCCGGAGCCCACCAAGGGGGCTGTCTGGAAACACCATATATTTT.

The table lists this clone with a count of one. CDR3 amino acids: CASSDSDRYNEQFF. DNA for the CDR3: TGCGCCAGCAGTGACTCCGACAGATACAATGAGCAGTTCTTC. The chain uses TRBV10-1 and TRBJ2-1; maybe TRBD1 (5 bases). Deletions cut 3 bases from V and 4 bases from J, with 10 bases between. This CDR3 contains 14 residues. Germline CDR1 WNHNN, CDR2 SYGVQD (reference sequence).

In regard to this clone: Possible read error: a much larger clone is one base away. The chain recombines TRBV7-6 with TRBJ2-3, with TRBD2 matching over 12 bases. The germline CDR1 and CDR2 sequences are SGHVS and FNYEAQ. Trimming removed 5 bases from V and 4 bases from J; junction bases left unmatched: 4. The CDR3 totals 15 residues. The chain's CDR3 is CASSPTSGSPDTQYF. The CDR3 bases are TGTGCCAGCAGCCCGACTAGCGGGAGCCCAGATACGCAGTATTTT.

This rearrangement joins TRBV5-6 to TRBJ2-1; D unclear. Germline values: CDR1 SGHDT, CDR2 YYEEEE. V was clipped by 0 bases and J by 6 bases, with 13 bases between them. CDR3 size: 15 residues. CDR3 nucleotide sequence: TGTGCCAGCAGCTTGGGACTTCCCTCTGGCAATGAGCAGTTCTTC. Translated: CASSLGLPSGNEQFF.

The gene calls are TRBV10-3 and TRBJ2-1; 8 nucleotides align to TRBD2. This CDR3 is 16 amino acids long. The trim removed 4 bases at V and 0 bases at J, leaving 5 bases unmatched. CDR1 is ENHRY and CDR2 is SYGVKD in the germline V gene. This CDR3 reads CAISGGSGDSYNEQFF. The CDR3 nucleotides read TGTGCCATCAGTGGGGGTAGCGGGGACTCCTACAATGAGCAGTTCTTC.